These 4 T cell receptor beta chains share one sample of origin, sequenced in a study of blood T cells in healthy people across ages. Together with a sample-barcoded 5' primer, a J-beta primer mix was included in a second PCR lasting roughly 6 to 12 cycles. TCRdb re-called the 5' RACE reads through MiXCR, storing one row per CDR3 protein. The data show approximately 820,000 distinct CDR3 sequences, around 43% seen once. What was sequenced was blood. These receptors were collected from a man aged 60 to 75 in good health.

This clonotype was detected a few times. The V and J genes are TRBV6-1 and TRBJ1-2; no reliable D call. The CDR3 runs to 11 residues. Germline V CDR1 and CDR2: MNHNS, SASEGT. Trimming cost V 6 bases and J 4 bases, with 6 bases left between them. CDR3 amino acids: CASRGTYGYTF. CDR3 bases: TGTGCCAGCAGGGGCACCTATGGCTACACCTTC.

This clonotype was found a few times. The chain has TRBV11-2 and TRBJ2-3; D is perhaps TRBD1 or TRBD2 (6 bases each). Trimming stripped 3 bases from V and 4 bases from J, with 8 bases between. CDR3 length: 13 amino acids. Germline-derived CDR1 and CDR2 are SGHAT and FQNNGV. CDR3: CASSFGGPDTQYF. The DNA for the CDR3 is TGTGCCAGCAGCTTCGGGGGCCCAGATACGCAGTATTTT.

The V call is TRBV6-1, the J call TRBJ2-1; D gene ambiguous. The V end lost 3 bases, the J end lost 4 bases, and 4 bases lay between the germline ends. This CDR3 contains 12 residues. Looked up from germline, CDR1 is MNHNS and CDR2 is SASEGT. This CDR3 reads CASSEWYNEQFF. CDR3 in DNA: TGTGCCAGCAGTGAGTGGTACAATGAGCAGTTCTTC.

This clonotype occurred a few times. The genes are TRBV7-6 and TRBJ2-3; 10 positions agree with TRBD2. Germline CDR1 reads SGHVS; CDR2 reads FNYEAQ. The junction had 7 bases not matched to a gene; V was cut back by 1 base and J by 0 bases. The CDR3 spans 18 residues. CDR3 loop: CASSLGPAGGRSTDTQYF. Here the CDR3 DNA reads TGTGCCAGCAGCTTAGGTCCAGCGGGGGGGCGTAGCACAGATACGCAGTATTTT.